Below are 8 T cell receptor beta chains sequenced from a single sample in a study of T cell repertoires in cytomegalovirus infection. TCRdb recomputed calls from the reads with MiXCR, one row per CDR3 protein. The sample has 750,000 to 900,000 distinct CDR3 sequences, approximately 32% seen once. Antigens for these TCRs are unknown. The specimen comprised cultured CD8+ T cells from PBMCs, sampled from culture after CMV antigen stimulation. Receptor source: a human donor in good health (CMV status not recorded). Some clones in this sample may be carry-over from other donors' samples.

The chain carries TRBV5-6 and TRBJ2-1; D possibly corresponds to TRBD1 (5 bases). The CDR3 consists of 13 residues. CDR1 and CDR2 (germline): SGHDT, YYEEEE. With 0 bases removed from V and 10 bases from J, the gap between germline ends came to 11 bases. CDR3 residues: CASSLGIRTEQFF. As DNA, the CDR3 is TGTGCCAGCAGCTTGGGAATAAGGACAGAGCAGTTCTTC.

The DNA for the CDR3 is TGTGCCAGCAGCACCAGGACTAGCGGGGTAGCAGATACGCAGTATTTT. Encoded protein: CASSTRTSGVADTQYF. The chain employs TRBV5-6 and TRBJ2-3; 12 bases are a match to TRBD2. From germline, CDR1 is SGHDT and CDR2 YYEEEE. The CDR3 runs 16 residues. V shed 4 bases, J shed 4 bases, and the junction held 7 bases outside the gene matches.

This clonotype has a single count. The chain carries TRBV19 and TRBJ1-5, with D hard to call. The CDR3 totals 18 residues. Germline V gene sequence: CDR1 LNHDA, CDR2 SQIVND (reference sequence). V shed 5 bases and J shed 0 bases, with 20 bases lying between them. The CDR3 loop is CASSLPPGFVLSNQPQHF. For the CDR3, the DNA is TGTGCCAGTAGTCTCCCCCCAGGTTTCGTACTTAGCAATCAGCCCCAGCATTTT.

This rearrangement joins TRBV4-1 to TRBJ1-2; 11 nucleotides line up with TRBD1. The germline V gene has CDR1 MGHRA and CDR2 YSYEKL. The CDR3 length is 14 residues. Trimming cost V 1 base and J 7 bases; bases outside gene matches: 2. The CDR3 loop reads CASSQAGTGGGYTF. For the CDR3, the DNA is TGCGCCAGCAGCCAAGCCGGGACAGGGGGTGGCTACACCTTC.

This rearrangement joins TRBV7-6 to TRBJ2-6; D gene uncertain. This CDR3 contains 15 residues. The germline gives CDR1 SGHVS, CDR2 FNYEAQ. V dropped 5 bases and J dropped 0 bases, with 8 bases sitting between them. CDR3: CASSGRSSGANVLTF. For the CDR3, the DNA is TGTGCCAGCAGCGGACGGAGCTCTGGGGCCAACGTCCTGACTTTC.

Here the CDR3 DNA reads TGTGCTAGTGGTTTAGATGCCAGGCCTGTTGTAACTGAAGCTTTCTTT. Protein: CASGLDARPVVTEAFF. This chain links TRBV12-5 with TRBJ1-1, with no clear D. The CDR3 contains 16 residues. Trimming removed 3 bases from V and 5 bases from J, with 19 bases in between. Germline assignment: CDR1 LGHNT and CDR2 FRNRAP.

The sample holds a few counts of this clonotype. The chain couples TRBV27 to TRBJ1-6; 7 bases match TRBD1. The CDR3 totals 14 residues. Germline trimming cut 7 bases from V and 12 bases from J; bases unmatched to any gene: 12. The germline CDR1 and CDR2 sequences are MNHEY and SMNVEV (reference sequence). Here the CDR3 reads CASMEGVGDRPLHF. CDR3 in DNA: TGTGCCAGCATGGAGGGGGTGGGGGACAGACCCCTCCACTTT.

The rearrangement uses TRBV20-1 and TRBJ2-3, with 12 bases matching TRBD2. The junction had 12 bases not matched to a gene; V was cut back by 1 base and J by 4 bases. CDR1 and CDR2 from the germline V gene are DFQATT and SNEGSKA (reference sequence). This CDR3 spans 18 amino acids. CDR3 coding DNA: TGCAGTGCTAGAGGGGATCTACCACTAGCGGGGGGTGCAGATACGCAGTATTTT. It yields the protein CSARGDLPLAGGADTQYF.